This entry is about one T cell receptor (beta chain). The source of the sample is a study of blood T cell repertoires in COVID-19. This CDR3 spans 11 amino acids. Germline CDR1 is ENHRY and CDR2 is SYGVKD. Trimming left V 7 bases short and J 5 bases short, with 6 bases between. Profiling relied on immunoSEQ multiplex PCR, and the TCRdb table lists in-frame clones only, not all of them. The sample lists roughly 76,000 clones; over 70% were seen once. The receptor was isolated from a man in his 70s with acute or convalescent COVID-19. The material sequenced was peripheral blood. This rearrangement joins TRBV10-3 to TRBJ2-1; possible D gene TRBD1, 5 bases. The CDR3 DNA reads as TGTGCCATCAAAGGGGACAATGAGCAGTTCTTC. This encodes CAIKGDNEQFF.